This T cell receptor (beta chain) was documented in a study of long-term antiretroviral therapy in people with HIV. With survey level as its setting, the immunoSEQ assay was v3.0. Clones were sequenced by immunoSEQ multiplex PCR, and TCRdb holds only the in-frame ones, with some missing. Of around 30,000 clones listed, about 94% were seen once; the top ten hold approximately 2.5%. V was clipped by 4 bases and J by 7 bases; unmatched bases: 5. The length of the CDR3 is 15 residues. CDR1 is SGHRS, CDR2 YFSETQ, per germline. The TCR sequence derives from a man aged 45-60 years with HIV. The chain has TRBV5-1 and TRBJ1-6; 10 bases map to TRBD1. Sequencing was performed on unsorted PBMCs, taken more than 7.3 years after starting antiretroviral therapy. DNA of the CDR3: TGCGCCAGCAGCCCTGGACAGGGGGGCAATTCACCCCTCCACTTT. As protein: CASSPGQGGNSPLHF.